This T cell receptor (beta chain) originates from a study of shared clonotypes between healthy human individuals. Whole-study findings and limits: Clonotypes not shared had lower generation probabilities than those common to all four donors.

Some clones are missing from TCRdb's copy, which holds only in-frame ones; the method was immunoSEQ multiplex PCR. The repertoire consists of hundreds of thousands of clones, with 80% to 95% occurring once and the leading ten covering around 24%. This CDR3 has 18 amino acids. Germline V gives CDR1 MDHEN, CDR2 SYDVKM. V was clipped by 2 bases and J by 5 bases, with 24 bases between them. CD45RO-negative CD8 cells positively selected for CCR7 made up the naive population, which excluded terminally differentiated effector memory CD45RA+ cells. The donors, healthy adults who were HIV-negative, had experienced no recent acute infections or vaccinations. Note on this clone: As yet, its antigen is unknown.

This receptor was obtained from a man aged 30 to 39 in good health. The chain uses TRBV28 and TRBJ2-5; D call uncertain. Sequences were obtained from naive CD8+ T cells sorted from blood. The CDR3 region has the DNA TGTGCCAGCAGTTTACTTGAAGGCAGCCGACCAATCTGGGAGACCCAGTACTTC. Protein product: CASSLLEGSRPIWETQYF.